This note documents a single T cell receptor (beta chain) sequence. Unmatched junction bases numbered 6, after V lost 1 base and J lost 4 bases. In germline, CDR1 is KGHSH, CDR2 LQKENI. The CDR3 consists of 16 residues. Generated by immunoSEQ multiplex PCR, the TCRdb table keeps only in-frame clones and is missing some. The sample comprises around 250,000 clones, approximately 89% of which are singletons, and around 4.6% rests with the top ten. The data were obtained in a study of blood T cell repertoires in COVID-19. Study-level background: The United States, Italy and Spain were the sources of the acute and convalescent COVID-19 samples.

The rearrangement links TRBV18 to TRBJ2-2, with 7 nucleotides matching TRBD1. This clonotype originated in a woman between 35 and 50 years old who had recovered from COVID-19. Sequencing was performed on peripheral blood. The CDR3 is CASSPQEGAVTGELFF. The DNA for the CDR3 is TGTGCCAGCTCACCACAAGAGGGGGCTGTCACCGGGGAGCTGTTTTTT.